One and the same sample provided the 10 T cell receptor beta chains below, sequenced in a study of T-cell memory formation after mild COVID-19. MiXCR, run by TCRdb on the 5' RACE reads, gives a single entry per CDR3 protein. The sample has around 310,000 distinct CDR3 sequences, 15% to 20% seen once. Sequencing input: PBMCs or a T cell subset sorted from them (not recorded which). The receptor set was obtained from a man between 18 and 29 years old who had mild COVID-19 (a few samples of this study predate the infection). Cell type and time point are not known.

The J gene is TRBJ2-3, the V gene TRBV6-4, with D tentatively TRBD1 or TRBD2 (5 bases each). The V end lost 3 bases, the J end lost 8 bases, and 15 bases lay between the germline ends. The CDR3 spans 14 residues. Germline V gene lookup returns CDR1 MRHNA and CDR2 SNTAGT. The DNA for the CDR3 is TGTGCCAGCAGTGAGGGTCAGGGACCAGGTACGCAGTATTTT. Translation gives CASSEGQGPGTQYF.

There are many counts of this clonotype. The chain links TRBV10-3 to TRBJ1-1; no firm D call. Germline loops: CDR1 ENHRY, CDR2 SYGVKD. CDR3 length: 15 amino acids. Trimming left V 2 bases short and J 4 bases short, with 14 bases between. DNA of the CDR3: TGTGCCATCAGTGAGGGCCTCCCTAGGAGCACTGAAGCTTTCTTT. Translated, it gives CAISEGLPRSTEAFF.

The J gene is TRBJ1-1, the V gene TRBV18, with a weak D call TRBD1 (5 bases). The CDR3 totals 15 residues. Germline CDR1 reads KGHSH; CDR2 reads LQKENI. The V end lost 3 bases, the J end lost 5 bases, and 16 bases lay between the germline ends. CDR3 sequence (DNA): TGTGCCAGCTCACCGTCCGACGGGGGAGGGACTGAAGCTTTCTTT. Its protein product is CASSPSDGGGTEAFF.

The sample holds many counts of this clonotype. V usage is TRBV5-1 and J usage is TRBJ2-3; D may correspond to TRBD1 or TRBD2 (6 bases each). V lost 0 bases and J 10 bases, leaving 15 bases between the germline ends. This CDR3 has 14 residues. Germline V CDR1 and CDR2: SGHRS, YFSETQ. The CDR3 here is CASSLDGGGSPQYF. In DNA form, the CDR3 reads TGCGCCAGCAGCTTGGACGGGGGCGGCTCTCCGCAGTATTTT.

The chain links TRBV5-1 to TRBJ1-1, with TRBD1 as a possible D gene (5 bases). Germline CDR1 and CDR2: SGHRS and YFSETQ. V was cut by 4 bases and J by 4 bases, with 17 bases left in between. The CDR3 runs to 15 residues. The DNA for the CDR3 is TGCGCCAGCAGCGGCCAAACCAGGGAGGGCACTGAAGCTTTCTTT. The encoded protein is CASSGQTREGTEAFF.

This clonotype was counted only a few times. V is TRBV4-3 and J is TRBJ2-1; 8 bases map to TRBD2. This CDR3 spans 15 amino acids. The ends lost 5 bases at V and 5 bases at J; junction bases unmatched: 8. From germline, CDR1 is LGHNA and CDR2 YSLEER. The CDR3 coding sequence is TGCGCCAGCAGCTTCTCTAGCGGGCGAGACAATGAGCAGTTCTTC. Translation gives CASSFSSGRDNEQFF.

This clonotype has only a few counts. The chain recombines TRBV5-1 with TRBJ2-7; D may correspond to TRBD1 or TRBD2 (5 bases each). V gave up 6 bases and J gave up 5 bases, with 9 bases separating them. Per germline, CDR1 SGHRS and CDR2 YFSETQ. The CDR3 runs to 11 residues. CDR3 amino acids: CASTRGNEQYF. For the CDR3, the DNA is TGCGCCAGCACTCGGGGCAACGAGCAGTACTTC.

The chain combines TRBV5-1 with TRBJ2-3; 11 nucleotides align to TRBD2. J gave up 10 bases and V 4 bases, and 23 bases lay outside the gene matches. Germline V gene lookup returns CDR1 SGHRS and CDR2 YFSETQ. CDR3 length: 19 amino acids. The CDR3 reads CASSRHPTSGGPDTRAQYF. In DNA form, the CDR3 reads TGCGCCAGCAGCCGACACCCAACTAGCGGGGGCCCAGATACGAGGGCGCAGTATTTT. The full variable domain, with the rest looked up from reference TRBV5-1 and TRBJ2-3, is KAGVTQTPRYLIKTRGQQVTLSCSPISGHRSVSWYQQTPGQGLQFLFEYFSETQRNKGNFPGRFSGRQFSNSRSEMNVSTLELGDSALYLCASSRHPTSGGPDTRAQYFGPGTRLTVL.

The rearrangement uses TRBV7-9 and TRBJ2-5, with D perhaps TRBD2 (6 bases). CDR3 size: 17 residues. The ends were cut back, 3 bases at V and 5 bases at J, with 22 bases in the middle. The germline CDR1 and CDR2 sequences are SEHNR and FQNEAQ (reference sequence). The CDR3 sequence: CASSLSPPSDYGETQYF. CDR3 DNA sequence: TGTGCCAGCAGCTTGAGTCCCCCTAGCGACTACGGGGAGACCCAGTACTTC. The whole variable domain, remainder taken from reference TRBV7-9 and TRBJ2-5, is DTGVSQNPRHKITKRGQNVTFRCDPISEHNRLYWYRQTLGQGPEFLTYFQNEAQLEKSRLLSDRFSAERPKGSFSTLEIQRTEQGDSAMYLCASSLSPPSDYGETQYFGPGTRLLVL.

Only a few counts were recorded for this clonotype. The gene calls are TRBV5-1 and TRBJ2-1, with D maybe TRBD2 (6 bases). Germline-derived CDR1 and CDR2 are SGHRS and YFSETQ. V was trimmed by 2 bases and J by 7 bases, leaving 10 bases between them. This CDR3 has 13 residues. CDR3 nucleotide sequence: TGCGCCAGCAGCTTAATGGGGGGTAATGAGCAGTTCTTC. Translation gives CASSLMGGNEQFF.